These 14 T cell receptor beta chains share one sample of origin, sequenced in a study of Graves' ophthalmopathy and Graves' hyperthyroidism. Investigators amplified TCR beta CDR3 regions from RNA transcripts. Second-round multiplex PCR followed a first-round RT-PCR using HTBI primers. MiXCR, applied by TCRdb to the multiplex PCR reads, yields one record per CDR3 protein. The sample comprises hundreds of thousands of distinct CDR3 sequences, 20% to 25% of which are singletons, and about 6.6% rests with the top ten. Sequencing was performed on peripheral blood. The receptors derive from a woman between 18 and 29 years old with stable Graves' hyperthyroidism. Some clones in this sample may be carry-over from other donors' samples.

Only a few counts were recorded for this clonotype. A much more abundant neighbour one base away suggests this may be a read error. The V gene is TRBV7-9, the J gene TRBJ1-2; 9 positions match TRBD1. The V gene's germline CDR1 is SEHNR and CDR2 FQNEAQ (reference sequence). This CDR3 is 13 amino acids long. With V trimmed by 3 bases and J by 6 bases, 2 bases remained unmatched. Written as DNA, the CDR3 is TGTGCCAGCAGCTTCCGGGACAGGGATGGCTACACCTTC. As protein: CASSFRDRDGYTF.

The chain combines TRBV5-1 with TRBJ2-5; 9 positions agree with TRBD2. Germline V gene sequence: CDR1 SGHRS, CDR2 YFSETQ. This CDR3 region has 16 residues. Unmatched junction bases numbered 9, after V lost 2 bases and J lost 4 bases. The CDR3 region has the DNA TGCGCCAGCAGCTTTCTTAGCGGGAGAAGGGGAGAGACCCAGTACTTC. This sequence encodes CASSFLSGRRGETQYF.

The chain couples TRBV6-1 to TRBJ2-5; TRBD1 matches 8 bases. CDR1 MNHNS and CDR2 SASEGT come from the germline V gene. The V gene end was trimmed by 4 bases and the J gene end by 5 bases; junction bases not matched to a gene: 12. The CDR3 runs to 16 residues. In nucleotides, the CDR3 is TGTGCCAGCAGTGGACGGACAGGGAGGCTCGCGGAGACCCAGTACTTC. It encodes CASSGRTGRLAETQYF.

The J gene is TRBJ2-5, the V gene TRBV11-2; 7 positions match TRBD2. With 5 bases clipped from V and 1 base from J, the junction kept 10 bases outside the gene matches. Germline V CDR1 and CDR2: SGHAT, FQNNGV. The CDR3 spans 16 residues. The CDR3 region has the DNA TGTGCCAGCAGCCCCGTGAGCGGGGCGCCCCAAGAGACCCAGTACTTC. Its translation is CASSPVSGAPQETQYF.

This clonotype was observed many times. The gene calls are TRBV20-1 and TRBJ2-7; perhaps TRBD2 as D (6 bases). CDR3 length equals 13 residues. Trimming stripped 6 bases from V and 8 bases from J, with 20 bases between. CDR1 and CDR2 (germline): DFQATT, SNEGSKA (reference sequence). This chain's CDR3 is CSASPGVFRQQYF. For the CDR3, the DNA is TGCAGTGCCTCCCCGGGGGTTTTCCGGCAGCAGTACTTC.

The J gene is TRBJ2-2, the V gene TRBV7-9; possible D gene TRBD1, 6 bases. The CDR3 totals 13 residues. CDR1 SEHNR and CDR2 FQNEAQ come from the germline V gene (reference sequence). V gave up 10 bases and J gave up 3 bases, with 12 bases separating them. The CDR3 DNA reads TGTGCCACGGACAGAGGGGACACCGGGGAGCTGTTTTTT. It codes for CATDRGDTGELFF.

There are many counts of this clonotype. The genes are TRBV5-6 and TRBJ1-2, with D unclear. Trimming stripped 0 bases from V and 7 bases from J, with 7 bases between. Germline V gives CDR1 SGHDT, CDR2 YYEEEE. The CDR3 loop spans 12 amino acids. In DNA form, the CDR3 reads TGTGCCAGCAGCTTGGGTTACGGTGGCTACACCTTC. Translating it yields CASSLGYGGYTF.

This clonotype was seen many times. The CDR3 sequence: CASSYGRPGELFF. Here the CDR3 DNA reads TGTGCCAGCAGTTACGGACGGCCCGGGGAGCTGTTTTTT. This sequence joins TRBV6-5 and TRBJ2-2; D ambiguous. Per the germline V gene, CDR1 is MNHEY and CDR2 is SVGAGI. This CDR3 region has 13 residues. V was trimmed by 2 bases and J by 6 bases, leaving 7 bases between them.

This clonotype was seen at least ten times. This chain connects TRBV29-1 to TRBJ2-6; possibly TRBD1 or TRBD2 for D (5 bases each). CDR3 size: 17 residues. Germline CDR1 SQVTM, CDR2 ANQGSEA. The germline V and J ends were trimmed by 6 bases and 0 bases, with 18 bases remaining between them. This CDR3 is CSVASGTAFSGANVLTF. The CDR3 nucleotides are TGCAGCGTCGCCTCCGGGACGGCTTTCTCTGGGGCCAACGTCCTGACTTTC.

This clonotype has at least ten counts. The rearrangement joins TRBV7-6 to TRBJ2-7, with D uncertain. Germline V CDR1 and CDR2: SGHVS, FNYEAQ. This CDR3 is built from 9 residues. Trimming removed 8 bases at V and 4 bases at J, with 3 bases between. The CDR3 DNA follows: TGTGCCAGCCTGTACGAGCAGTACTTC. Amino acids: CASLYEQYF. Together with reference TRBV7-6 and TRBJ2-7, the CDR3 gives the full variable domain: GAGVSQSPRYKVTKRGQDVALRCDPISGHVSLYWYRQALGQGPEFLTYFNYEAQQDKSGLPNDRFSAERPEGSISTLTIQRTEQRDSAMYRCASLYEQYFGPGTRLTVT.

In its sample, this clonotype was seen many times. This rearrangement joins TRBV7-9 to TRBJ1-2; weak D call: TRBD1 (6 bases). This CDR3 has 12 residues. Germline CDR1 reads SEHNR; CDR2 reads FQNEAQ (reference sequence). Trimming cost V 2 bases and J 7 bases, with 8 bases left between them. In DNA, the CDR3 is TGTGCCAGCAGCTTAACAGGGTTTGGCTACACCTTC. This gives the protein CASSLTGFGYTF.

This clonotype came up a few times. This chain connects TRBV9 to TRBJ1-3; D perhaps matches TRBD1 (5 bases). The germline gives CDR1 SGDLS, CDR2 YYNGEE. CDR3 length: 15 amino acids. Trimming removed 0 bases at V and 0 bases at J, with 7 bases between. In DNA, the CDR3 is TGTGCCAGCAGCGTAGGGGGCTTCTCTGGAAACACCATATATTTT. This gives the protein CASSVGGFSGNTIYF.

This clonotype was counted only a few times. One base away lies a much larger clone, so this may be a sequencing read error. The genes are TRBV29-1 and TRBJ2-5; D is unresolved. This CDR3 spans 15 amino acids. Per germline, CDR1 SQVTM and CDR2 ANQGSEA. The CDR3 DNA reads TGCAGCGTTGAGGTTCGGGCTCGCAGCGTTGAGACCCGGTACTTC. Its translation is CSVEVRARSVETRYF.

This clonotype was observed a few times. Just one base apart from a much larger clone, this may be a read error. The gene calls are TRBV5-5 and TRBJ1-1, with D unclear. This CDR3 comprises 13 residues. CDR1 is SGHKS, CDR2 YYEKEE, per germline (reference sequence). The CDR3 is CASSPGYNTEACF. CDR3 in DNA: TGTGCCAGCAGCCCGGGGTACAACACTGAAGCTTGCTTT.